This T cell receptor (beta chain) originates from a study of T cells in Graves' hyperthyroidism and ophthalmopathy (dated by TCRdb to between 2019 and 2020). With regard to the full study: Peripheral blood samples were taken at initial diagnosis, before any treatment was given. To identify TCR V-J signatures that set the groups apart, the researchers used a discovery cohort of 100 patients, made up of 40 to 45 with Graves' ophthalmopathy and about 60 with stable Graves' hyperthyroidism. Whether ophthalmopathy could be predicted prospectively was tested in an independent validation cohort made up of under 20 hyperthyroidism patients plus 17 patients who later progressed to ophthalmopathy. The roughly 94 discovery patients were randomly divided into training and test sets at a 7:3 ratio. Thyroid tissue and blood T-cell repertoires from over 5 Graves' hyperthyroidism patients were also compared in the study. Once sampling was done, hyperthyroidism patients were given methimazole at a starting dose of 30 mg daily, whereas ophthalmopathy patients were given high-dose intravenous methylprednisolone. The paper describes TCR Vbeta CDR3 sequencing of about 140 peripheral blood samples, made up of some 40 ophthalmopathy patients, some 76 hyperthyroidism patients and 17 progressor patients. General findings and caveats noted by the study authors: In validation, progression to ophthalmopathy was predicted by the model with about 70% sensitivity and 72.22% specificity, a median of 6.5 months before onset. Blood samples also contained most of the expanded thyroid clonotypes (frequency above 0.001), which suggests that blood repertoires may reflect thyroid immune responses. Sample size was not statistically predetermined, and investigators were not blinded to group allocation. A 13 V-J signature model separated ophthalmopathy from stable hyperthyroidism, with nearly 90% sensitivity and 81% to 82% specificity in cross-validation and 80%/75% in testing.

The cysteine opens and the phenylalanine closes a CDR3 of 15 amino acids. This entry keeps only the CDR3 DNA: 45 bases, framed from base 1. Ends trimmed: V by 0 bases, J by 3 bases; bases unmatched to a gene: 3. CDR1 and CDR2, looked up from the germline V gene, are LGHNA and YSLEER. The TCR beta CDR3 regions were amplified from the RNA transcripts. A first-round RT-PCR of the TCR CDR3 used the HTBI primer set with the Qiagen OneStep RT-PCR kit. Libraries were constructed in a second round of multiplex PCR, after which size selection and purification were performed. Paired-end sequencing of the libraries was performed with 100 bp reads on an Illumina HiSeq2000. In the paper's pipeline: SOAPnuke was used to process the raw data, removing reads that contained adapters or uncalled bases, had a mean Phred below 15, or lacked an exact match to the constant primer or identifier. COPE v1.2.5 was used to merge the high-quality paired reads, and each unique nucleotide sequence was defined as a clonotype. Clonotypes were aligned to IMGT TRBV, TRBD and TRBJ reference segments using MiTCR v1.1. The analysis included only V-J combinations with a frequency above 0.0001, which together covered about 99% of the repertoires. The TCS score was defined as the ratio of F50 (clonal expansion) to E x V (chaos), calculated using BLOSUM62-based TCRdist between CDR3 peptides within each V-J. Welch's t-statistics and random forest reduced 514 V-J features to 10 to 15, which were used in a naive Bayes classifier (R e1071). Using fastp trimming at Q25 and MiXCR clonotype assembly, TCRdb reanalyzed the public sequencing data and kept in-frame beta chains. Under each unique CDR3 protein, matching rows form one entry showing the most common genes and DNA. These V and J calls rely on TCRdb rather than the paper's analysis. The sample contains some 490,000 distinct CDR3 sequences, about 16% of them found a single time. The ten biggest clones cover about 29% of the sample.

Ophthalmopathy patients had moderately to severely active disease, with a Clinical Activity Score of 3 or more, a NOSPECS grade of 4 or more, and a disease duration of less than 3 months. Exclusion was applied to patients with uncontrolled infections, other autoimmune diseases, pregnancy or lactation. Diagnoses relied on clinical symptoms, serum thyroxine and TRAb, thyroid ultrasound and orbital computed tomography. PBMCs were separated from 8 to 10 ml of fresh peripheral blood using Ficoll-Paque density gradient centrifugation. Total RNA was extracted with Trizol reagent, and quality was checked on an Agilent 2100 Bioanalyzer. This clonotype has more than one count but fewer than ten. This clone's antigen is unknown. No much larger clone exists at a distance of one base, and base qualities are not known.

Sequenced material: blood. This receptor chain uses TRBV4-3 and TRBJ2-7, and 9 junctional nucleotides match TRBD2. The TCR originated in a woman in her 30s with Graves' ophthalmopathy. The CDR3: CASSQDSGSYYEQYF. The DNA is as follows: TGCGCCAGCAGCCAAGATAGCGGGAGTTACTACGAGCAGTACTTC.